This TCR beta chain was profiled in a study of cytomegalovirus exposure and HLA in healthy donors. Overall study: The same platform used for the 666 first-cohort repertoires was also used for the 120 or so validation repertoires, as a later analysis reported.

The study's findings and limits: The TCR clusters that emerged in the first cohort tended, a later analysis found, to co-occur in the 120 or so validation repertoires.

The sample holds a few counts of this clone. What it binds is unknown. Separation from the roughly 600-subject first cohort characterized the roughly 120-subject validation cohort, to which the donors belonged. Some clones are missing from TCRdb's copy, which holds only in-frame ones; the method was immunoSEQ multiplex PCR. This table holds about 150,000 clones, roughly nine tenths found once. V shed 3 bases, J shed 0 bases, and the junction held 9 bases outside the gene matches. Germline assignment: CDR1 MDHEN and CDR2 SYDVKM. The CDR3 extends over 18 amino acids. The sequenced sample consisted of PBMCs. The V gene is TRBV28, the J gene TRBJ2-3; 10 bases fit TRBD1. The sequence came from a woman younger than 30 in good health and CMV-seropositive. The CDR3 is CASSFADRGTTSTDTQYF. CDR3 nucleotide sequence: TGTGCCAGCAGTTTCGCGGACAGGGGGACCACTAGCACAGATACGCAGTATTTT. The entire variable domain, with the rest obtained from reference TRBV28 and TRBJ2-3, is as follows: DVKVTQSSRYLVKRTGEKVFLECVQDMDHENMFWYRQDPGLGLRLIYFSYDVKMKEKGDIPEGYSVSREKKERFSLILESASTNQTSMYLCASSFADRGTTSTDTQYFGPGTRLTVL.